The following is a T cell receptor beta chain sequence with its context. Antigen: not known. The sample belongs to a study of blood T cells in healthy people across ages. Peripheral blood from each donor was collected in a volume of 8 to 10 milliliters. Study-wide results and limits: Strong correlation linked observed beta diversity and percent naive T cells. It was not possible, with unsorted PBMCs, to conclusively compare naive and antigen-experienced cells.

Per germline, CDR1 MGHRA and CDR2 YSYEKL. The CDR3 sequence is 17 residues long. V was cut by 0 bases and J by 8 bases, with 22 bases left in between. Sample-barcoded 5' priming and a J-beta primer mix drove a second PCR of about 7 to 12 cycles. TCRdb reanalysed the 5' RACE reads using MiXCR and keeps one entry per CDR3 protein. The table has about 720,000 distinct CDR3 sequences, 22% seen once. The genes are TRBV4-1 and TRBJ1-2; maybe TRBD1 (6 bases). Specimen: blood. This sequence originates from a man between 65 and 85 years old in good health. The DNA of the CDR3 is TGCGCCAGCAGCCAAGAGGCCTCAGGGGTTCGGGCAAGAGGCTACACCTTC. Translation gives CASSQEASGVRARGYTF.